Presented here are 20 T cell receptor beta chains from one specimen sequenced in a study of B cell selection in AIRE deficiency. The data were produced by immunoSEQ multiplex PCR, yet TCRdb's version contains in-frame clones alone and is incomplete. The table lists roughly 14,000 clones, roughly 91% of them singletons. Regulatory T cells were sorted as CD4+CD25hiCD127low/negative cells. The sample was Tregs sorted from PBMCs. These receptors came from a human donor with AIRE deficiency.

The chain links TRBV5-1 to TRBJ2-3; D unclear. V lost 0 bases, J lost 2 bases, and 7 bases lay in between. From germline, CDR1 is SGHRS and CDR2 YFSETQ. The CDR3 covers 14 residues. The CDR3 reads CASSLVRPTDTQYF. CDR3 DNA: TGCGCCAGCAGCTTGGTTCGCCCCACAGATACGCAGTATTTT.

This chain uses TRBV28 with TRBJ1-2, with 11 bases identical to TRBD1. The CDR3 runs to 14 residues. CDR1 and CDR2 (germline): MDHEN, SYDVKM. J gave up 4 bases and V 6 bases, and 4 bases lay outside the gene matches. The CDR3 nucleotides read TGTGCCAGCAGCTGGGGGACAGGGGGCTATGGCTACACCTTC. This encodes CASSWGTGGYGYTF.

This rearrangement joins TRBV7-8 to TRBJ2-5, with 8 bases identical to TRBD1. With 5 bases clipped from V and 1 base from J, the junction kept 3 bases outside the gene matches. The V gene's germline CDR1 is SGHVS and CDR2 FQNEAQ. CDR3 length: 14 residues. The CDR3 protein is CASSHGQGQETQYF. CDR3 nucleotide sequence: TGTGCCAGCAGCCATGGACAGGGCCAAGAGACCCAGTACTTC. The variable domain in full, with the rest retrieved from reference TRBV7-8 and TRBJ2-5, is GAGVSQSPRYKVAKRGQDVALRCDPISGHVSLFWYQQALGQGPEFLTYFQNEAQLDKSGLPSDRFFAERPEGSVSTLKIQRTQQEDSAVYLCASSHGQGQETQYFGPGTRLLVL.

V gene TRBV5-1 combines with J gene TRBJ2-3; D gene unclear. V lost 0 bases to trimming and J lost 3 bases, with 5 bases between them. From germline, CDR1 is SGHRS and CDR2 YFSETQ. This CDR3 has 13 amino acids. The CDR3 spells CASSLGRTDTQYF. In DNA, the CDR3 is TGCGCCAGCAGCTTGGGACGTACAGATACGCAGTATTTT.

V gene TRBV7-2 combines with J gene TRBJ2-1; 10 bases map to TRBD2. CDR3 length: 15 residues. Germline V gene data show CDR1 as SGHTA and CDR2 as FQGNSA. With 5 bases clipped from V and 5 bases from J, the junction kept 6 bases outside the gene matches. The CDR3: CASSIRTSGNNEQFF. CDR3 coding DNA: TGTGCCAGCAGCATCCGGACTAGCGGAAACAATGAGCAGTTCTTC. The whole variable domain, remainder taken from reference TRBV7-2 and TRBJ2-1, is GAGVSQSPSNKVTEKGKDVELRCDPISGHTALYWYRQSLGQGLEFLIYFQGNSAPDKSGLPSDRFSAERTGGSVSTLTIQRTQQEDSAVYLCASSIRTSGNNEQFFGPGTRLTVL.

The V and J genes are TRBV5-1 and TRBJ2-3, with 11 bases fitting TRBD2. CDR3 length: 15 residues. Trimming cost V 6 bases and J 5 bases; bases outside gene matches: 8. The germline V gene has CDR1 SGHRS and CDR2 YFSETQ. The CDR3, as DNA: TGCGCCAGCACCACTAGCGGGAGTCGGGGAGATACGCAGTATTTT. This encodes CASTTSGSRGDTQYF. Together with reference TRBV5-1 and TRBJ2-3, the CDR3 gives the full variable domain: KAGVTQTPRYLIKTRGQQVTLSCSPISGHRSVSWYQQTPGQGLQFLFEYFSETQRNKGNFPGRFSGRQFSNSRSEMNVSTLELGDSALYLCASTTSGSRGDTQYFGPGTRLTVL.

The V gene is TRBV19, the J gene TRBJ2-1; D gene unclear. V was shortened by 5 bases and J by 0 bases, with 17 bases between the two germline ends. This CDR3 has 17 amino acids. CDR1 is LNHDA, CDR2 SQIVND, per germline (reference sequence). CDR3 in DNA: TGTGCCAGTAGTGGGAACTTGAGGTTCAACTCCTACAATGAGCAGTTCTTC. Its protein product is CASSGNLRFNSYNEQFF.

The V and J genes are TRBV6-5 and TRBJ2-3; D unresolved. Germline CDR1 and CDR2: MNHEY and SVGAGI. The CDR3 sequence is 13 residues long. V lost 0 bases and J 6 bases, leaving 7 bases between the germline ends. The CDR3 is CASSYSRFDTQYF. The CDR3 DNA is TGTGCCAGCAGTTACTCTAGGTTTGATACGCAGTATTTT.

This clone was observed once. The V call is TRBV7-3, the J call TRBJ1-1; perhaps TRBD1 as D (6 bases). Looked up from germline, CDR1 is SGHTA and CDR2 is FQGTGA. The CDR3 loop spans 15 amino acids. V was pared by 3 bases and J by 4 bases, with 15 bases between. The CDR3 DNA reads TGTGCCAGCAGCTTGCGTGGGGGCCCGAGCACTGAAGCTTTCTTT. Translated: CASSLRGGPSTEAFF.

The count of this clone is one. As DNA, the CDR3 is TGTGCCACCAGCAGTGGGGCAGGAAACACCATATATTTT. Amino acid sequence: CATSSGAGNTIYF. V and J are TRBV15 and TRBJ1-3; a possible D gene is TRBD1 (5 bases). The V and J ends lost 3 bases and 4 bases respectively, with 7 bases between them. This CDR3 is 13 amino acids long. Germline V gives CDR1 LNHNV, CDR2 YYDKDF (reference sequence).

The rearrangement joins TRBV6-6 to TRBJ2-7; no definite D call. The germline V gene encodes CDR1 MNHNY and CDR2 SVGAGI (reference sequence). The CDR3 contains 10 residues. The germline V and J ends were trimmed by 6 bases and 1 base, with 1 base remaining between them. CDR3 in DNA: TGTGCCAGCAGATCCTACGAGCAGTACTTC. It encodes CASRSYEQYF.

This clone was picked up one time. The gene calls are TRBV7-2 and TRBJ2-7, with 10 bases aligning to TRBD2. With V trimmed by 1 base and J by 11 bases, 2 bases remained unmatched. CDR3 length: 12 amino acids. The germline CDR1 and CDR2 sequences are SGHTA and FQGNSA. CDR3 nucleotide sequence: TGTGCCAGCAGCTTAGAACTAGCGGGAAAGTACTTC. This translates into CASSLELAGKYF.

The chain carries TRBV6-5 and TRBJ2-7, with TRBD1 identical over 7 bases. This CDR3 is 14 amino acids long. The V gene end was trimmed by 6 bases and the J gene end by 5 bases; junction bases not matched to a gene: 10. Per the germline V gene, CDR1 is MNHEY and CDR2 is SVGAGI. The CDR3 is CASRGSGTVNEQYF. The CDR3 DNA reads as TGTGCCAGCAGAGGTTCCGGGACAGTAAACGAGCAGTACTTC.

The chain has TRBV5-6 and TRBJ2-1; D might be TRBD2 (5 bases). Germline CDR1 SGHDT, CDR2 YYEEEE. V was clipped by 2 bases and J by 14 bases, with 26 bases between them. The CDR3 covers 16 residues. The CDR3 DNA reads TGTGCCAGCAGCTTATTGCGGCCTCTGCCCGAAAATAGCGAGTTCTTC. This encodes CASSLLRPLPENSEFF. The variable domain in full, completed from reference TRBV5-6 and TRBJ2-1, reads DAGVTQSPTHLIKTRGQQVTLRCSPKSGHDTVSWYQQALGQGPQFIFQYYEEEERQRGNFPDRFSGHQFPNYSSELNVNALLLGDSALYLCASSLLRPLPENSEFFGPGTRLTVL.

This chain connects TRBV4-3 to TRBJ2-1, with D perhaps TRBD1 (6 bases). V lost 3 bases and J lost 3, with 12 bases in between. Germline-derived CDR1 and CDR2 are LGHNA and YSLEER. The CDR3 contains 15 residues. CDR3 region: CASSHITGYYNEQFF. CDR3 sequence (DNA): TGCGCCAGCAGCCACATAACAGGGTACTACAATGAGCAGTTCTTC.

This rearrangement joins TRBV21-1 to TRBJ1-2; TRBD1 is the table's D call and was not checked against the DNA. TRBV21-1 is a documented pseudogene. CDR3 size: 13 residues. The CDR3 sequence is CASSKGTLYGYTF. CDR3 DNA: TGTGCCAGCAGCAAAGGGACACTCTATGGCTACACCTTC.

This chain connects TRBV5-5 to TRBJ2-1; unclear D gene. The germline V and J ends were trimmed by 4 bases and 7 bases, with 12 bases remaining between them. Germline CDR1 reads SGHKS; CDR2 reads YYEKEE (reference sequence). This CDR3 has 13 amino acids. The CDR3 region is CASSSPQDNEQFF. In nucleotides, the CDR3 is TGTGCCAGCAGCAGTCCGCAGGATAATGAGCAGTTCTTC.

The chain couples TRBV14 to TRBJ2-4; D not resolved. Trimming took off 11 bases at V and 8 bases at J, with 16 bases between the two ends. Germline V gene data show CDR1 as SGHDN and CDR2 as FVKESK. This CDR3 has 12 amino acids. The CDR3 is CAQGKNGDIQYF. The DNA for the CDR3 is TGTGCCCAAGGGAAGAATGGAGACATTCAGTACTTC. The full variable domain, completed using reference TRBV14 and TRBJ2-4, is EAGVTQFPSHSVIEKGQTVTLRCDPISGHDNLYWYRRVMGKEIKFLLHFVKESKQDESGMPNNRFLAERTGGTYSTLKVQPAELEDSGVYFCAQGKNGDIQYFGAGTRLSVL.

The CDR3 region is CSVAGIGGNQPQHF. In nucleotides, the CDR3 is TGCAGCGTTGCGGGTATAGGTGGCAATCAGCCCCAGCATTTT. The chain joins TRBV29-1 to TRBJ1-5; D gene uncertain. CDR1 is SQVTM and CDR2 is ANQGSEA in the germline V gene. Between the trimmed V and J ends, which lost 4 bases and 2 bases, there was a span of 12 bases. The CDR3 sequence is 14 residues long.

J is TRBJ1-2 and V is TRBV28; D possibly corresponds to TRBD1 (5 bases). Trimming removed 2 bases from V and 4 bases from J, with 8 bases in between. Germline assignment: CDR1 MDHEN and CDR2 SYDVKM. The CDR3 totals 13 residues. This chain's CDR3 is CASSLPGIYGYTF. The CDR3 nucleotides read TGTGCCAGCAGTTTACCAGGGATCTATGGCTACACCTTC.